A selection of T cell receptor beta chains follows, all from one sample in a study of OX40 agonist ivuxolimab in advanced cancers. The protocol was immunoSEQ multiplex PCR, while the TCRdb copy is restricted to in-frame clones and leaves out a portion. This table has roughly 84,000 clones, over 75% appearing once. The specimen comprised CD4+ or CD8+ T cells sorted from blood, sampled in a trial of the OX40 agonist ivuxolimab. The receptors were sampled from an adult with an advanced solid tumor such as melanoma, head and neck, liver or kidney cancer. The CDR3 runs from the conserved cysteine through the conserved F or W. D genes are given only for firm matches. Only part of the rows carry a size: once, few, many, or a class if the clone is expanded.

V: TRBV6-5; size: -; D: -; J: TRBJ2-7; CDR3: CASSSGHPYEQYF; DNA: TGTGCCAGCAGTTCCGGACATCCCTACGAGCAGTACTTC
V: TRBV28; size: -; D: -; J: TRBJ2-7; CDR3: CASSPLTRLVVEQYF; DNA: TGTGCCAGCAGCCCACTTACAAGGCTTGTAGTCGAGCAGTACTTC
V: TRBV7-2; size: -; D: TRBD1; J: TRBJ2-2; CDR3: CASSLADRDTGELFF; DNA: TGTGCCAGCAGCTTAGCAGACAGGGACACCGGGGAGCTGTTTTTT
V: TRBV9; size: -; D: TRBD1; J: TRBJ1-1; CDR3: CASSVGGQGGAEAFF; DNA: TGTGCCAGCAGCGTAGGGGGACAGGGAGGGGCTGAAGCTTTCTTT
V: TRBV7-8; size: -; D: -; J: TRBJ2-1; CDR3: CASSLATVVSFASSYNEQFF; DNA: TGTGCCAGCAGCTTAGCTACGGTAGTTTCCTTTGCGAGCTCCTACAATGAGCAGTTCTTC
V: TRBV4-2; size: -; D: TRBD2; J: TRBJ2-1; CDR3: CASSRLTSGSFYEQFF; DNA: TGTGCCAGCAGCCGCTTGACTAGCGGGAGTTTCTATGAGCAGTTCTTC
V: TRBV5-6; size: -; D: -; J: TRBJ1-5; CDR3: CASSLRGEWYSNQPQHF; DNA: TGTGCCAGCAGCTTGCGCGGGGAGTGGTATAGCAATCAGCCCCAGCATTTT
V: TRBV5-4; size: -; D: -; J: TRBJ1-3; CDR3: CASSTGPGNTIYF; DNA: TGTGCCAGCAGCACGGGACCGGGAAACACCATATATTTT
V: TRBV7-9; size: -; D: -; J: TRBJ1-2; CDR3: CASSLGENGGYTF; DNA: TGTGCCAGCAGCCTCGGTGAGAATGGAGGCTACACCTTC
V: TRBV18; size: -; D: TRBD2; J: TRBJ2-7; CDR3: CASSTGTSTYEQYF; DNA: TGTGCCAGCTCAACGGGGACTAGTACCTACGAGCAGTACTTC
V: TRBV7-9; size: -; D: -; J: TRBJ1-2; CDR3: CASSSMTANYGYTF; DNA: TGTGCCAGCAGCTCCATGACCGCTAACTATGGCTACACCTTC
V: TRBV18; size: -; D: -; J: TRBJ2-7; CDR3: CASSSRSAAEPDEQYF; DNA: TGTGCCAGCTCATCAAGGTCAGCGGCAGAACCCGACGAGCAGTACTTC
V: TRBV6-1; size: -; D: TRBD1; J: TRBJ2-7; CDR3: CAISEGRDRPYEQYF; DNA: TGTGCCATCAGTGAGGGCCGGGACAGGCCCTACGAGCAGTACTTC
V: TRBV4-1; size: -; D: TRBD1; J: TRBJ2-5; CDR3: CASSQDHPDRGPQETQYF; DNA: TGCGCCAGCAGCCAAGATCACCCCGACAGGGGCCCTCAAGAGACCCAGTACTTC
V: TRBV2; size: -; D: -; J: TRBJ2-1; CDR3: CASVAGSSYNEQFF; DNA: TGTGCCAGCGTGGCGGGAAGCTCCTACAATGAGCAGTTCTTC
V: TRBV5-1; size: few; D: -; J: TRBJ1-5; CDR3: CASSPGHNQPQHF; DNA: TGCGCCAGCTCTCCGGGGCACAATCAGCCCCAGCATTTT
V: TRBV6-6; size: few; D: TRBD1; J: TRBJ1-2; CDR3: CASTQGDRGRYTF; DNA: TGTGCCAGCACCCAGGGGGACAGGGGACGCTACACCTTC
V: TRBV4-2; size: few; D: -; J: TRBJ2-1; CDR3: CASSQGMGRDDEQFF; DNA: TGTGCCAGCAGCCAAGGGATGGGGCGGGACGACGAGCAGTTCTTC
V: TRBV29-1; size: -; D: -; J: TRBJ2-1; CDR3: CSVRPGYAGSHEQFF; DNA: TGCAGCGTCCGCCCGGGTTATGCGGGGTCCCATGAGCAGTTCTTC
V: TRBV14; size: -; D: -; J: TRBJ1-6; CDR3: CASSQLGVGSFSPLHF; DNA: TGTGCCAGCAGCCAACTGGGCGTAGGCTCATTTTCACCCCTCCACTTT
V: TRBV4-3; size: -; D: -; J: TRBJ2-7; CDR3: CASSQGPSGAYEQYF; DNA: TGCGCCAGCAGCCAGGGGCCGAGCGGCGCCTACGAGCAGTACTTC
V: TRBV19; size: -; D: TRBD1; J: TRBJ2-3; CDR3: CASSTGQGPDTQYF; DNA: TGTGCCAGTAGTACCGGACAGGGCCCAGATACGCAGTATTTT
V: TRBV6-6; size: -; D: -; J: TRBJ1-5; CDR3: CASNREGQPQHF; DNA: TGTGCCAGCAACAGGGAGGGTCAGCCCCAGCATTTT
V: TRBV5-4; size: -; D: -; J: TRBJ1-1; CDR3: CASSPAGVSAEAFF; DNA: TGTGCCAGCAGCCCGGCAGGGGTTTCCGCTGAAGCTTTCTTT
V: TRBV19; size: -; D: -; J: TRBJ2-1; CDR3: CASSIVTGPYNEQFF; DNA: TGTGCCAGTAGTATAGTCACAGGGCCCTACAATGAGCAGTTCTTC
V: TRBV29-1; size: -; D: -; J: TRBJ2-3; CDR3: CSVERGASTDTQYF; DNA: TGCAGCGTTGAACGCGGGGCCAGCACAGATACGCAGTATTTT
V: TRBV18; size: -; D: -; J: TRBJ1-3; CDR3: CASSPSGEGNTIYF; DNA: TGTGCCAGCTCACCCTCCGGGGAAGGAAACACCATATATTTT
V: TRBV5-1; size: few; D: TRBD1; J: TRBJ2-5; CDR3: CASRDRGQETQYF; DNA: TGCGCCAGCAGGGACAGGGGACAAGAGACCCAGTACTTC
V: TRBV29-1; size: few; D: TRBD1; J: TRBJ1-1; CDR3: CSVLGQGAARHLMNTEAFF; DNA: TGCAGCGTTCTCGGACAGGGGGCAGCCAGGCACCTCATGAACACTGAAGCTTTCTTT